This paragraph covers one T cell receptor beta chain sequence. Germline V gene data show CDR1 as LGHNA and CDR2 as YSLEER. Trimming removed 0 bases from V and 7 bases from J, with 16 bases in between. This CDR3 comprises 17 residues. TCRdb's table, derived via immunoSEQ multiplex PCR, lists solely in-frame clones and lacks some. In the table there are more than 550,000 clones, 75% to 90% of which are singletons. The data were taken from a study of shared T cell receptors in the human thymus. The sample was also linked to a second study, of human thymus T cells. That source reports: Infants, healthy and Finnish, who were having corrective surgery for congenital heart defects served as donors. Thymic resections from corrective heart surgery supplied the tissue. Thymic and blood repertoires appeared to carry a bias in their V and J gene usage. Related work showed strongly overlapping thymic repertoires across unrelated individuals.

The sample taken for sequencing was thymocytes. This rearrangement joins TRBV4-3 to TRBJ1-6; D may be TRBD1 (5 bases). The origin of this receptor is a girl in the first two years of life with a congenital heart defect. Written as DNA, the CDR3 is TGCGCCAGCAGCCAAGACGTCAAGGCAGGGAACAATTCACCCCTCCACTTT. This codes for CASSQDVKAGNNSPLHF.